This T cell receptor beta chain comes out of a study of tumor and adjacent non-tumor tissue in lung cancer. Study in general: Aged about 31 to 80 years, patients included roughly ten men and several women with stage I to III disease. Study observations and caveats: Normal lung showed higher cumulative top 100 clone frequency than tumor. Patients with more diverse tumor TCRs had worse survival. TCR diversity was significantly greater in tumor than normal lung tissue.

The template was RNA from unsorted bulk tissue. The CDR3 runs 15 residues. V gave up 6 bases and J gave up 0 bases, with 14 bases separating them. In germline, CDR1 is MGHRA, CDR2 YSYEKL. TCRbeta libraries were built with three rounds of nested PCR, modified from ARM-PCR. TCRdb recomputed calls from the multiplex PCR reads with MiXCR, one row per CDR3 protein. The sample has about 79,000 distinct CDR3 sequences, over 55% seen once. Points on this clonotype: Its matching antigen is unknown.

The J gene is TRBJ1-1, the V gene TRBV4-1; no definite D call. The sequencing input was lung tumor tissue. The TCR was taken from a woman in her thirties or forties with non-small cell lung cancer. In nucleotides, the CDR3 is TGCGCCAGCAGTTCAAGTCCCAGCTTGAACACTGAAGCTTTCTTT. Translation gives CASSSSPSLNTEAFF.